This T cell receptor (beta chain) was recovered during a study of Ad26.COV2.S vaccination and SARS-CoV-2 variants. The overall study: Donor was in the COV1001 Ad26.COV2.S trial arm.

This sample's treatment: over 15 received Ad26.COV2.S at low or high dose, single or two shots; a few received placebo; per-sample allocation not given. Day 63 after the first injection of vaccine or placebo was the sampling time. V lost 0 bases to trimming and J lost 1 base; unmatched junction nucleotides: 10. The CDR3 totals 18 residues. The germline V gene has CDR1 SGHDT and CDR2 YYEEEE. Sequencing was performed with immunoSEQ multiplex PCR; in TCRdb, only in-frame clones are kept and a portion is missing. The table shows approximately 420,000 clones, with approximately 91% occurring only once. This TCR came from a person aged 18 to 65 who received the Ad26.COV2.S COVID-19 vaccine or a placebo. V gene TRBV5-6 combines with J gene TRBJ2-3; 8 bases match TRBD2. The input for sequencing was peripheral blood, taken in a trial of Ad26.COV2.S vaccine versus placebo. As DNA, the CDR3 is TGTGCCAGCAGCTTGGTAAATCCACTAGCGGACCGCACAGATACGCAGTATTTT. It translates to CASSLVNPLADRTDTQYF.